Listed below are T cell receptor beta chains from one sample, sequenced in a study of cytomegalovirus exposure and HLA in healthy donors. TCRdb's copy holds only in-frame clones and misses some; the assay was immunoSEQ multiplex PCR. This table has about 160,000 clones, approximately 80% appearing once. Sequences were obtained from PBMCs. These receptors were taken from a young man in good health and CMV-seronegative. Both conserved end residues are part of each CDR3. A D gene is named only where the DNA matches it firmly. The size entry is marked missing in some rows and otherwise reads once, few, many or a size class.

v_call	d_call	clone_size	j_call	cdr3_aa	cdr3_nt
TRBV5-4	NA	NA	TRBJ2-3	CASAPLREWGTDTQYF	TGTGCCAGCGCACCCCTCCGGGAGTGGGGCACAGATACGCAGTATTTT
TRBV6-5	NA	NA	TRBJ2-1	CASAKGQFHNEQFF	TGTGCCAGCGCTAAAGGACAGTTCCACAATGAGCAGTTCTTC
TRBV6-5	NA	NA	TRBJ2-5	CASRRHDLRETQYF	TGTGCCAGCAGGAGACATGACCTTAGAGAGACCCAGTACTTC
TRBV27	TRBD2	NA	TRBJ2-7	CASSSRTSGRNLEQYF	TGTGCCAGCAGTTCTCGGACTAGCGGGCGGAATCTGGAGCAGTACTTC
TRBV29-1	TRBD1	few	TRBJ1-2	CSVDPTGVGYTF	TGCAGCGTTGACCCTACAGGGGTGGGCTACACCTTC
TRBV30	TRBD2	NA	TRBJ2-7	CAWSWEGYSYEQYF	TGTGCCTGGAGTTGGGAGGGGTACTCCTACGAGCAGTACTTC
TRBV4-1	NA	NA	TRBJ1-5	CASSPPTEGTVRNQPQHF	TGCGCCAGCAGCCCACCGACCGAGGGTACAGTAAGGAATCAGCCCCAGCATTTT
TRBV11-2	TRBD1	NA	TRBJ1-2	CASSLPLDRGRGYGYTF	TGTGCCAGCAGCCTACCCTTGGACAGGGGGCGCGGCTATGGCTACACCTTC
TRBV5-1	NA	NA	TRBJ2-3	CASSSRGITDTQYF	TGCGCCAGCAGCAGCCGGGGGATAACAGATACGCAGTATTTT
TRBV7-2	NA	NA	TRBJ1-5	CASSSMRTEPQHF	TGTGCCAGCAGCTCGATGCGAACTGAGCCCCAGCATTTT
TRBV28	NA	NA	TRBJ2-3	CASSEGGPGTDTQYF	TGTGCCAGCTCAGAGGGGGGGCCTGGGACAGATACGCAGTATTTT
TRBV6-6	TRBD1	NA	TRBJ1-4	CASTKGQEYEKLFF	TGTGCCAGCACCAAGGGACAGGAGTATGAAAAACTGTTTTTT
TRBV6-5	NA	NA	TRBJ2-5	CASSYSRLAQETQYF	TGTGCCAGCAGTTACTCGCGGCTAGCGCAAGAGACCCAGTACTTC
TRBV7-2	TRBD2	NA	TRBJ2-3	CASSLRGGEGDTQYF	TGTGCCAGCAGCTTACGCGGGGGGGAAGGAGATACGCAGTATTTT
TRBV13	NA	NA	TRBJ2-1	CASRSIRQLFASYNEQFF	TGTGCCAGCAGGTCTATCCGACAGCTTTTCGCTTCCTACAATGAGCAGTTCTTC
TRBV28	NA	NA	TRBJ1-5	CASSLANQPQHF	TGTGCCAGCAGTTTAGCGAATCAGCCCCAGCATTTT
TRBV7-3	NA	NA	TRBJ2-3	CASSPYAGSTDTQYF	TGTGCCAGCAGCCCTTATGCGGGGAGCACAGATACGCAGTATTTT
TRBV7-6	TRBD2	NA	TRBJ2-1	CASSLTLRLAYEQFF	TGTGCCAGCAGCTTAACGCTCCGACTAGCTTATGAGCAGTTCTTC
TRBV6-5	NA	NA	TRBJ2-7	CASSYLSGSSYEQYF	TGTGCCAGCAGTTACTTGAGCGGCAGCTCCTACGAGCAGTACTTC
TRBV7-2	NA	NA	TRBJ1-1	CASSRQPRAPAFF	TGTGCCAGCAGTCGACAGCCCCGGGCCCCCGCTTTCTTT
TRBV19	TRBD1	NA	TRBJ1-1	CASNWGDREGLNTEAFF	TGTGCCAGTAACTGGGGGGACAGGGAAGGGTTGAACACTGAAGCTTTCTTT
TRBV15	NA	few	TRBJ1-1	CATSRGNRLVGGTEAFF	TGTGCCACCAGCAGAGGCAACAGGTTGGTGGGTGGCACTGAAGCTTTCTTT
TRBV7-9	NA	NA	TRBJ2-2	CASSLPRGAGGELFF	TGTGCCAGCAGCTTACCCAGGGGCGCCGGAGGGGAGCTGTTTTTT
TRBV7-2	NA	NA	TRBJ1-5	CASSPGVVNQPQHF	TGTGCCAGCAGCCCCGGGGTAGTTAATCAGCCCCAGCATTTT
TRBV5-4	NA	NA	TRBJ2-3	CASSLDSKTDTQYF	TGTGCCAGCAGCTTGGACAGCAAAACAGATACGCAGTATTTT
TRBV18	NA	NA	TRBJ2-3	CASSPPEGSTDTQYF	TGTGCCAGCTCACCACCGGAGGGGAGCACAGATACGCAGTATTTT
TRBV18	NA	NA	TRBJ1-6	CASSLSTGLNSPLHF	TGTGCCAGCTCACTTAGCACAGGGTTGAATTCACCCCTCCACTTT
TRBV13	TRBD1	NA	TRBJ1-6	CASSWGQGDSPLHF	TGTGCCAGCAGCTGGGGACAGGGCGATTCACCCCTCCACTTT
TRBV18	NA	NA	TRBJ2-1	CASSPDGSSYNEQFF	TGTGCCAGCTCACCGGACGGGAGCTCCTACAATGAGCAGTTCTTC
TRBV4-3	NA	NA	TRBJ1-2	CASSRESTGSYGYTF	TGCGCCAGCAGCCGAGAATCGACAGGATCCTATGGCTACACCTTC
TRBV15	TRBD2	NA	TRBJ2-3	CATSLVREGDTQYF	TGTGCCACCAGCTTGGTAAGGGAGGGAGATACGCAGTATTTT
TRBV4-1	NA	NA	TRBJ2-3	CASSQGRATDTQYF	TGCGCCAGCAGCCAAGGCAGGGCCACAGATACGCAGTATTTT
TRBV12-5	TRBD1	once	TRBJ2-1	CASGLGQGSMDEQFF	TGTGCTAGTGGTTTGGGACAGGGGTCGATGGATGAGCAGTTCTTC
TRBV30	NA	NA	TRBJ1-1	CAWSVETRSPEAFF	TGTGCCTGGAGTGTTGAGACACGAAGCCCTGAAGCTTTCTTT
TRBV11-3	TRBD2	NA	TRBJ2-5	CASSLGNLAGGQETQYF	TGTGCCAGCAGCTTAGGCAACCTAGCGGGAGGACAAGAGACCCAGTACTTC
TRBV5-1	TRBD1	NA	TRBJ1-5	CASSFTGGRDQPQHF	TGCGCCAGCAGCTTTACAGGGGGCAGAGATCAGCCCCAGCATTTT
TRBV10-3	TRBD1	NA	TRBJ1-2	CAIREGTGASYGYTF	TGTGCCATCAGGGAGGGGACAGGCGCAAGCTATGGCTACACCTTC
TRBV9	NA	NA	TRBJ2-7	CASSVDGTYEQYF	TGTGCCAGCAGCGTAGACGGGACCTACGAGCAGTACTTC
TRBV4-3	NA	NA	TRBJ2-7	CASSQGDGGSYEQYF	TGCGCCAGCAGCCAAGGAGACGGGGGATCCTACGAGCAGTACTTC
TRBV11-3	TRBD2	NA	TRBJ2-2	CASRIVAGGTGELFF	TGTGCCAGCAGGATAGTAGCGGGGGGGACCGGGGAGCTGTTTTTT
TRBV30	NA	few	TRBJ2-1	CAWNGGPYNEQFF	TGTGCCTGGAATGGGGGCCCCTACAATGAGCAGTTCTTC